Listed here are 22 T cell receptor beta chains from one sample, sequenced in a study of Graves' ophthalmopathy and Graves' hyperthyroidism. Scientists amplified the TCR beta CDR3 regions from RNA transcripts. After a first-round RT-PCR with HTBI primers, a second-round multiplex PCR was run. TCRdb used MiXCR to reprocess the multiplex PCR reads, holding one entry per CDR3 protein. This sample has hundreds of thousands of distinct CDR3 sequences, with around 14% found just once. The source material was blood. The receptor set was obtained from a woman in her twenties or thirties with Graves' ophthalmopathy.

The chain is built from TRBV30 and TRBJ1-2; D gene ambiguous. Germline V lookup: CDR1 GTSNPN, CDR2 SVGIG (reference sequence). The CDR3 loop spans 11 amino acids. V lost 5 bases and J lost 2, with 6 bases in between. This CDR3 is CAWEFNYGYTF. The CDR3 coding sequence is TGTGCCTGGGAGTTCAACTATGGCTACACCTTC.

Ten or more counts support this clonotype. This sequence joins TRBV20-1 and TRBJ2-7, with D unresolved. Germline CDR1 and CDR2: DFQATT and SNEGSKA (reference sequence). V lost 3 bases, J lost 3 bases, and 9 bases lay in between. The CDR3 sequence is 12 residues long. The CDR3, as DNA: TGCAGTGCTAGCGGTACCCTCTACGAGCAGTACTTC. Translated: CSASGTLYEQYF.

The chain carries TRBV2 and TRBJ1-3; D is possibly TRBD1 (5 bases). Per germline, CDR1 SNHLY and CDR2 FYNNEI. Trimming pared 5 bases from V and 0 bases from J, leaving 14 bases between. CDR3 size: 16 residues. CDR3 in DNA: TGTGCCAGCAGTTACTCCCCAGGGAGCTCTGGAAACACCATATATTTT. This sequence encodes CASSYSPGSSGNTIYF.

This clonotype was seen only a few times. The chain links TRBV30 to TRBJ2-3; 10 nucleotides match TRBD2. Trimming removed 0 bases from V and 5 bases from J; junction bases left unmatched: 8. Germline CDR1 reads GTSNPN; CDR2 reads SVGIG (reference sequence). The CDR3 is 16 amino acids. For the CDR3, the DNA is TGTGCCTGGAGTGTAATCCTAGCGGGAGCCGGAGATACGCAGTATTTT. It codes for CAWSVILAGAGDTQYF.

This clonotype occurred many times. The chain links TRBV6-1 to TRBJ1-2, with a possible D match to TRBD1 (6 bases). V was pared by 0 bases and J by 5 bases, with 13 bases between. Germline V gene lookup returns CDR1 MNHNS and CDR2 SASEGT. The CDR3 covers 15 residues. The chain's CDR3 is CASSEAITGTYGYTF. The CDR3 DNA sequence: TGTGCCAGCAGTGAAGCGATTACAGGGACTTATGGCTACACCTTC.

This clonotype was picked up a small number of times. Possible read error: a much larger clone is one base away. The chain carries TRBV24-1 and TRBJ2-2; possible D gene TRBD2, 5 bases. V shed 0 bases and J shed 4 bases, with 8 bases lying between them. Germline CDR1 KGHDR, CDR2 SFDVKD. The CDR3 length is 15 residues. This CDR3 reads CATSDLRGPTGELFF. CDR3 sequence (DNA): TGTGCCACCAGTGATTTGCGGGGTCCCACCGGGGAGCTGTTTTTT.

This clonotype was counted many times. The rearrangement uses TRBV28 and TRBJ2-6, with D perhaps matching TRBD1 or TRBD2 (5 bases each). The CDR3 totals 16 residues. Germline V gene sequence: CDR1 MDHEN, CDR2 SYDVKM. V was shortened by 4 bases and J by 0 bases, with 10 bases between the two germline ends. The CDR3 DNA is TGTGCCAGCAGTTGGGGGTGGAGCTCTGGGGCCAACGTCCTGACTTTC. Amino acids: CASSWGWSSGANVLTF.

This clonotype turned up a few times. The chain couples TRBV18 to TRBJ2-7; 9 nucleotides agree with TRBD1. V shed 3 bases, J shed 5 bases, and the junction held 8 bases outside the gene matches. In germline, CDR1 is KGHSH, CDR2 LQKENI. This CDR3 region has 15 residues. CDR3 in amino acids: CASSPTGTGWNEQYF. CDR3 DNA sequence: TGTGCCAGCTCACCCACCGGGACAGGGTGGAACGAGCAGTACTTC.

The sample holds many counts of this clonotype. The chain links TRBV4-1 to TRBJ2-7; D uncertain. The CDR3 length is 15 residues. V was pared by 0 bases and J by 1 base, with 10 bases between. The V gene's germline CDR1 is MGHRA and CDR2 YSYEKL. For the CDR3, the DNA is TGCGCCAGCAGCCAAGATAGTGGCAGGTCCTACGAGCAGTACTTC. Its translation: CASSQDSGRSYEQYF.

This clonotype was observed at least ten times. CDR3 amino acids: CSVTTGVTDKNIQYF. CDR3 DNA sequence: TGCAGTGTCACGACGGGGGTAACGGACAAAAACATTCAGTACTTC. V and J are TRBV20-1 and TRBJ2-4, with D possibly being TRBD2 (6 bases). This CDR3 spans 15 amino acids. Trimming took 7 bases from V and 3 from J, leaving 19 bases between them. Germline assignment: CDR1 DFQATT and CDR2 SNEGSKA (reference sequence).

This clonotype was seen repeatedly, ten times or more. J is TRBJ1-5 and V is TRBV20-1; TRBD1 agrees at 7 bases. The ends lost 5 bases at V and 3 bases at J; junction bases unmatched: 7. The germline CDR1 and CDR2 sequences are DFQATT and SNEGSKA (reference sequence). The CDR3 loop spans 14 amino acids. Here the CDR3 reads CSAGGGTVNQPQHF. For the CDR3, the DNA is TGCAGTGCTGGCGGGGGGACAGTCAATCAGCCCCAGCATTTT.

This clonotype was counted many times. The J gene is TRBJ1-1, the V gene TRBV15, with D unresolved. Trimming removed 0 bases from V and 1 base from J, with 9 bases in between. CDR1 is LNHNV, CDR2 YYDKDF, per germline (reference sequence). The CDR3 contains 15 residues. The CDR3 region has the DNA TGTGCCACCAGCAGAGATGGAACAACGAACACTGAAGCTTTCTTT. It translates to CATSRDGTTNTEAFF.

This clonotype showed up many times. The genes are TRBV5-5 and TRBJ1-2; 7 bases map to TRBD1. The trim removed 4 bases at V and 2 bases at J, leaving 8 bases unmatched. The V gene's germline CDR1 is SGHKS and CDR2 YYEKEE (reference sequence). The CDR3 loop spans 15 amino acids. The CDR3 coding sequence is TGTGCCAGCAGCCTGACACCGACAGGGAACTATGGCTACACCTTC. This encodes CASSLTPTGNYGYTF.

There are many counts of this clonotype. The DNA is omitted, as the CDR3 cannot be located on it reliably, and the CDR3 follows TCRdb's listing. The genes are TRBV29-1 and TRBJ1-2; the table gives TRBD1 as D, unverified against the DNA. Looked up from germline, CDR1 is SQVTM and CDR2 is ANQGSEA. The CDR3 extends over 15 residues, inclusive of both ends. CDR3 in amino acids: CSDLPTDPLTYGCTF.

This clonotype was detected only once. The chain combines TRBV7-8 with TRBJ2-5; maybe TRBD1 (6 bases). The CDR3 is 16 amino acids. Germline V gives CDR1 SGHVS, CDR2 FQNEAQ. V lost 0 bases and J 4 bases, leaving 15 bases between the germline ends. CDR3 in amino acids: CASSLARGGPRETQYF. In nucleotides, the CDR3 is TGTGCCAGCAGCTTAGCGCGAGGGGGTCCTCGAGAGACCCAGTACTTC.

Ten or more counts support this clonotype. The chain joins TRBV7-8 to TRBJ1-5; a weak D match, TRBD1 (5 bases). The ends were cut back, 3 bases at V and 3 bases at J, with 18 bases in the middle. This CDR3 is 17 amino acids long. The germline gives CDR1 SGHVS, CDR2 FQNEAQ. CDR3 loop: CASSFATVPSNNQPQHF. In DNA form, the CDR3 reads TGTGCCAGCAGCTTCGCGACAGTCCCCAGCAACAATCAGCCCCAGCATTTT.

This clonotype was seen ten or more times. The genes are TRBV12-3 or TRBV12-4 and TRBJ2-5, with a possible D match to TRBD1 (6 bases). With 6 bases removed from V and 5 bases from J, the gap between germline ends came to 19 bases. This CDR3 has 15 amino acids. The CDR3 DNA is TGTGCCAGCAGCGTAACAGGGTTAGGAGCGGAGACCCAGTACTTC. Translating it yields CASSVTGLGAETQYF.

This clonotype was detected a few times. This chain connects TRBV2 to TRBJ2-5, with TRBD2 matching over 12 bases. This CDR3 region has 15 residues. Germline V gives CDR1 SNHLY, CDR2 FYNNEI. V was clipped by 6 bases and J by 2 bases; unmatched bases: 4. The DNA for the CDR3 is TGTGCCAGCAGATCGACTAGCGGGGGACAAGAGACCCAGTACTTC. This encodes CASRSTSGGQETQYF.

This clonotype has at least ten counts. The J gene is TRBJ2-7, the V gene TRBV6-1, with 11 bases matching TRBD1. Germline loops: CDR1 MNHNS, CDR2 SASEGT. The CDR3 is 15 residues long. J lost 4 bases, V lost 3 bases, and 5 bases had no gene match. CDR3: CASSDRDRGKYEQYF. The CDR3 nucleotides read TGTGCCAGCAGTGACCGGGACAGGGGGAAATACGAGCAGTACTTC.

In this sample, this clonotype turned up once. The rearrangement uses TRBV12-3 or TRBV12-4 and TRBJ1-1; D unresolved. The length of the CDR3 is 14 residues. Trimming cost V 6 bases and J 0 bases, with 11 bases left between them. CDR3 protein: CASRESVVNTEAFF. CDR3 coding DNA: TGTGCCAGCAGGGAGAGCGTAGTGAACACTGAAGCTTTCTTT.

The gene calls are TRBV6-1 and TRBJ2-7; no reliable D call. This CDR3 is 12 amino acids long. V lost 2 bases and J 5 bases, leaving 7 bases between the germline ends. Germline CDR1 reads MNHNS; CDR2 reads SASEGT. The CDR3 nucleotides are TGTGCCAGCAGTGAATCAGAAGACGAGCAGTACTTC. Translated, it gives CASSESEDEQYF.

This clonotype was seen ten or more times. The chain is built from TRBV2 and TRBJ1-1; D gene uncertain. V lost 7 bases and J 3 bases, leaving 15 bases between the germline ends. The CDR3 length is 14 residues. The germline gives CDR1 SNHLY, CDR2 FYNNEI. DNA for the CDR3: TGTGCCAGCAATCCGATAGCAAAGTACACTGAAGCTTTCTTT. Protein product: CASNPIAKYTEAFF.